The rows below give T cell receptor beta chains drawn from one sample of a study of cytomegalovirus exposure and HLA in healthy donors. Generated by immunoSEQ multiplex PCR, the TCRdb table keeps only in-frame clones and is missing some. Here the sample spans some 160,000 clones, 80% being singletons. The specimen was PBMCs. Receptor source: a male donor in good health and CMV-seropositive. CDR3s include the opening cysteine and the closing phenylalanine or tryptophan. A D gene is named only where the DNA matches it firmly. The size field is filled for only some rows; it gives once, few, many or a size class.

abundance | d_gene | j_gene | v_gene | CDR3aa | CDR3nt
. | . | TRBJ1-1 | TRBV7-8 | CASSLAQGFGFNTEAFF | TGTGCCAGCAGCTTAGCGCAGGGCTTCGGATTTAACACTGAAGCTTTCTTT
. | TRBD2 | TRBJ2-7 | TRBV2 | CASKGTSGRDQYF | TGTGCCAGCAAGGGGACTAGCGGGAGAGATCAGTACTTC
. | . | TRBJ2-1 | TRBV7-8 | CASSLVRSKPIHEQFF | TGTGCCAGCAGCTTAGTTAGGAGCAAACCGATCCATGAGCAGTTCTTC
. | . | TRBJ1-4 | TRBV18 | CASSPGAGVEKLFF | TGTGCCAGCTCACCCGGGGCAGGGGTTGAAAAACTGTTTTTT
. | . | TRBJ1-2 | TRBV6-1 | CASSSDGAVNYGYTF | TGTGCCAGCAGTTCAGACGGAGCCGTTAACTATGGCTACACCTTC
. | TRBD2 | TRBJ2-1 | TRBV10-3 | CAISEPGLAGYNEQFF | TGTGCCATCAGCGAACCGGGACTAGCGGGCTACAATGAGCAGTTCTTC
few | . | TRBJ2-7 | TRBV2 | CASSVLRGYEQYF | TGTGCCAGCAGTGTTCTTCGAGGCTACGAGCAGTACTTC
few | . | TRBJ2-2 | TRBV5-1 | CASRSAVLAGELFF | TGCGCCAGCAGATCCGCTGTGCTAGCGGGGGAGCTGTTTTTT
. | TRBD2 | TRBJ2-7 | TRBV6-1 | CASVPGLAYPEQYF | TGTGCCAGCGTCCCGGGACTAGCTTACCCCGAGCAGTACTTC
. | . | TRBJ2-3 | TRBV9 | CASSEASGYTDTQYF | TGTGCCAGCAGCGAGGCGAGCGGGTACACAGATACGCAGTATTTT
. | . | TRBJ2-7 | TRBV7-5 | CASSPMAYEQYF | TGTGCCAGCAGCCCTATGGCCTACGAGCAGTACTTC
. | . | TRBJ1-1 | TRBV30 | CAWSVGQGAFF | TGTGCCTGGAGTGTAGGTCAGGGGGCTTTCTTT
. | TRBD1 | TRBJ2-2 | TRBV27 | CASKALRQGATGELFF | TGTGCCAGCAAAGCTTTGAGACAGGGGGCAACCGGGGAGCTGTTTTTT
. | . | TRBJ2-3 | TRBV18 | CASSPPGGPDTQYF | TGTGCCAGCTCACCACCGGGGGGACCAGATACGCAGTATTTT
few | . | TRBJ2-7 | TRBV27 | CASSFGIPGEQYF | TGTGCCAGCAGTTTCGGGATTCCTGGGGAGCAGTACTTC
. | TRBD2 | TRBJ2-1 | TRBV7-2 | CASSPSGPNNEQFF | TGTGCCAGCAGCCCTAGCGGGCCGAACAATGAGCAGTTCTTC
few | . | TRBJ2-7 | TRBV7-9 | CASSLGSLLHEQYF | TGTGCCAGCAGCTTAGGCTCCCTATTACACGAGCAGTACTTC
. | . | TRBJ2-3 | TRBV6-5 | CASQPRGGTDTQYF | TGTGCCAGCCAGCCCAGGGGTGGCACAGATACGCAGTATTTT
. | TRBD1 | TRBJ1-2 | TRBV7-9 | CASSLGRPDRGFNYGYTF | TGTGCCAGCAGCTTAGGTCGACCGGACAGGGGATTTAACTATGGCTACACCTTC
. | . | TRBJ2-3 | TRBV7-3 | CASSSGPETDTQYF | TGTGCCAGCAGTTCAGGGCCCGAGACAGATACGCAGTATTTT
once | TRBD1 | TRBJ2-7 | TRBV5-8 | CASNLIRDRVRYEQYF | TGTGCCAGCAACTTAATCCGGGACAGGGTAAGGTACGAGCAGTACTTC
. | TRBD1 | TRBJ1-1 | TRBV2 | CASSTGGPEAFF | TGTGCCAGCAGTACAGGGGGCCCTGAAGCTTTCTTT
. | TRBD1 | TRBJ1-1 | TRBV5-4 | CASSLGTGGAFF | TGTGCCAGCAGCCTCGGGACAGGGGGAGCTTTCTTT
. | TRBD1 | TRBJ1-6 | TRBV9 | CASSVSNRGHNSPLHF | TGTGCCAGCAGCGTATCCAACAGGGGGCATAATTCACCCCTCCACTTT
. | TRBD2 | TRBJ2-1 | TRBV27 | CASSWTSGGEQFF | TGTGCCAGCAGTTGGACTAGCGGAGGAGAGCAGTTCTTC
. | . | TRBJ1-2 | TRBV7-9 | CASSRGGRLYGYTF | TGTGCCAGCTCCCGGGGGGGTCGCCTATATGGCTACACCTTC
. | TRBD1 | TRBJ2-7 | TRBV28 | CASSPGQGGRYEQYF | TGTGCCAGCAGTCCTGGACAGGGGGGTAGGTACGAGCAGTACTTC
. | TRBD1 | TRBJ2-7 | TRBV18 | CASSPGTGETYEQYF | TGTGCCAGCTCACCGGGAACAGGGGAGACCTACGAGCAGTACTTC
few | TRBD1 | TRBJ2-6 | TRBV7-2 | CASSRDRVSGANVLTF | TGTGCCAGCAGCCGGGACAGGGTTTCGGGGGCCAACGTCCTGACTTTC
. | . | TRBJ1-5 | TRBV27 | CASGWASNQPQHF | TGTGCCAGCGGATGGGCTAGCAATCAGCCCCAGCATTTT
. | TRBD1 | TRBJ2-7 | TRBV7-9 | CASSLGAQGRYEQYF | TGTGCCAGCAGCTTAGGGGCACAGGGGCGCTACGAGCAGTACTTC
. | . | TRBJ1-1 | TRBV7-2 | CASSPTGRAEAFF | TGTGCCAGCAGCCCTACTGGGCGCGCTGAAGCTTTCTTT
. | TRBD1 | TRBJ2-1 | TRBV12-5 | CASGLKEGQGNEQFF | TGTGCTAGTGGTTTAAAAGAGGGACAGGGTAATGAGCAGTTCTTC
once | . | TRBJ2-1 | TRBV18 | CASSRTNNEQFF | TGTGCCAGCTCACGGACAAACAATGAGCAGTTCTTC
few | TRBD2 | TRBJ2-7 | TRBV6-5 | CASSFHSGTSVYEQYF | TGTGCCAGCAGTTTCCACTCGGGGACTAGCGTTTACGAGCAGTACTTC
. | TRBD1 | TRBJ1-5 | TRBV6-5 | CASAPGQAHQPQHF | TGTGCCAGCGCACCAGGACAGGCGCATCAGCCCCAGCATTTT
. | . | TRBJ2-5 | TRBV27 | CASRRLGVYREETQYF | TGTGCCAGCAGGCGATTGGGTGTCTACAGGGAAGAGACCCAGTACTTC
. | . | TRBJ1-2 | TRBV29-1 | CSVLGDYGYTF | TGCAGCGTTCTCGGGGACTATGGCTACACCTTC
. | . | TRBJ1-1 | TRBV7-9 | CASSLDPGGTEAFF | TGTGCCAGCAGCTTAGACCCGGGGGGCACTGAAGCTTTCTTT
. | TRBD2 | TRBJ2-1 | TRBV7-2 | CASSVSLAGAANEQFF | TGTGCCAGCAGCGTATCGCTAGCGGGGGCTGCCAATGAGCAGTTCTTC
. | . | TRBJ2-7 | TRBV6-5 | CASYRGGNSYEQYF | TGTGCCAGCTATAGGGGGGGGAACTCCTACGAGCAGTACTTC
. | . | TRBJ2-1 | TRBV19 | CASSIDGLAKDNEQFF | TGTGCCAGTAGTATAGATGGATTAGCAAAGGATAATGAGCAGTTCTTC